Listed below are T cell receptor beta chains from one sample, sequenced in a study of blood T cell repertoires in COVID-19. Generated by immunoSEQ multiplex PCR, the TCRdb table keeps only in-frame clones and is missing some. Of approximately 220,000 clones listed, 88% are singletons. Sequenced input: peripheral blood. The source is a man aged 35 to 55 with acute or convalescent COVID-19. Both conserved end residues are part of each CDR3. Each record gives: CDR3 protein, CDR3 DNA, D gene, clone size, CDR3 length, V gene, J gene. A D gene is named only where the DNA matches it firmly. Clone size is not always given. Where it is, it says once, few, many or a class for expanded clones.

cdr3_aa: CASSQGPGGRYTQYF
cdr3_nt: TGCGCCAGCAGCCAAGGACCGGGGGGGCGATATACGCAGTATTTT
d_call: TRBD2
clone_size: once
cdr3_length: 15
v_call: TRBV4-1
j_call: TRBJ2-3

cdr3_aa: CASSLGQGYGYGYTF
cdr3_nt: TGTGCCAGCAGCCTTGGACAGGGCTACGGCTATGGCTACACCTTC
d_call: TRBD1
clone_size: once
cdr3_length: 15
v_call: TRBV14
j_call: TRBJ1-2

cdr3_aa: CASSSPDRGVPREQYF
cdr3_nt: TGTGCCAGCAGTTCCCCCGACAGGGGGGTTCCCCGGGAGCAGTACTTC
d_call: TRBD1
clone_size: -
cdr3_length: 16
v_call: TRBV28
j_call: TRBJ2-7

cdr3_aa: CASSQGFGNNEQFF
cdr3_nt: TGTGCCAGCAGCCAGGGTTTTGGGAACAATGAGCAGTTCTTC
d_call: -
clone_size: -
cdr3_length: 14
v_call: TRBV28
j_call: TRBJ2-1

cdr3_aa: CAAGVAYEQYF
cdr3_nt: TGCGCCGCGGGGGTGGCCTACGAGCAGTACTTC
d_call: TRBD2
clone_size: -
cdr3_length: 11
v_call: TRBV5-1
j_call: TRBJ2-7

cdr3_aa: CASSRTIQLSDRYGYTF
cdr3_nt: TGTGCCAGCAGCCGAACTATCCAACTTAGTGATCGGTATGGCTACACCTTC
d_call: -
clone_size: -
cdr3_length: 17
v_call: TRBV7-9
j_call: TRBJ1-2

cdr3_aa: CAWVAGGLTGELFF
cdr3_nt: TGTGCCTGGGTAGCGGGGGGGCTAACCGGGGAGCTGTTTTTT
d_call: TRBD2
clone_size: -
cdr3_length: 14
v_call: TRBV30
j_call: TRBJ2-2

cdr3_aa: CASSVMTSGSNEQFF
cdr3_nt: TGTGCCAGCAGCGTTATGACTAGCGGGAGTAATGAGCAGTTCTTC
d_call: TRBD2
clone_size: -
cdr3_length: 15
v_call: TRBV7-6
j_call: TRBJ2-1

cdr3_aa: CASSSWSGLYNEQFF
cdr3_nt: TGTGCCAGCAGTTCCTGGTCGGGACTGTACAATGAGCAGTTCTTC
d_call: -
clone_size: -
cdr3_length: 15
v_call: TRBV6-1
j_call: TRBJ2-1

cdr3_aa: CASSPGYGEKLFF
cdr3_nt: TGTGCCAGCAGCCCTGGATACGGGGAAAAACTGTTTTTT
d_call: -
clone_size: -
cdr3_length: 13
v_call: TRBV5-4
j_call: TRBJ1-4

cdr3_aa: CASSDPTGGTEAFF
cdr3_nt: TGTGCCAGCAGCGATCCGACAGGGGGCACTGAAGCTTTCTTT
d_call: TRBD1
clone_size: -
cdr3_length: 14
v_call: TRBV3-1/TRBV3-2
j_call: TRBJ1-1

cdr3_aa: CASRAGRHHSYEQYF
cdr3_nt: TGTGCCAGCAGAGCCGGGAGGCACCACTCCTACGAGCAGTACTTC
d_call: TRBD2
clone_size: -
cdr3_length: 15
v_call: TRBV11-2
j_call: TRBJ2-7

cdr3_aa: CASSQGPSTWEQYF
cdr3_nt: TGCGCCAGCAGCCAAGGTCCCTCTACCTGGGAGCAGTACTTC
d_call: -
clone_size: many
cdr3_length: 14
v_call: TRBV4-1
j_call: TRBJ2-7

cdr3_aa: CASSYSTGGAGELFF
cdr3_nt: TGTGCCAGCAGCTATTCCACAGGGGGGGCCGGGGAGCTGTTTTTT
d_call: -
clone_size: -
cdr3_length: 15
v_call: TRBV7-6
j_call: TRBJ2-2

cdr3_aa: CASSSSPGGGETQYF
cdr3_nt: TGCGCCAGCAGCTCGAGTCCAGGGGGCGGAGAGACCCAGTACTTC
d_call: TRBD1
clone_size: -
cdr3_length: 15
v_call: TRBV5-1
j_call: TRBJ2-5

cdr3_aa: CASSLDSRNTIYF
cdr3_nt: TGTGCCAGCAGCTTGGACAGTAGGAACACCATATATTTT
d_call: -
clone_size: -
cdr3_length: 13
v_call: TRBV6-5
j_call: TRBJ1-3

cdr3_aa: CATSREAGGYWQPQHF
cdr3_nt: TGTGCCACCAGCAGAGAGGCAGGGGGCTATTGGCAGCCCCAGCATTTT
d_call: TRBD1
clone_size: once
cdr3_length: 16
v_call: TRBV15
j_call: TRBJ1-5

cdr3_aa: CASKSMASGGNTGELFF
cdr3_nt: TGCGCCAGCAAGAGTATGGCTAGCGGGGGGAACACCGGGGAGCTGTTTTTT
d_call: TRBD2
clone_size: -
cdr3_length: 17
v_call: TRBV5-1
j_call: TRBJ2-2

cdr3_aa: CASSQDLGQGTLGTQYF
cdr3_nt: TGTGCCAGCAGCCAAGATCTGGGACAGGGAACACTGGGTACGCAGTATTTT
d_call: TRBD1
clone_size: -
cdr3_length: 17
v_call: TRBV4-2
j_call: TRBJ2-3

cdr3_aa: CASSLEEGMTDTQYF
cdr3_nt: TGTGCCAGCAGCTTGGAGGAGGGGATGACAGATACGCAGTATTTT
d_call: -
clone_size: -
cdr3_length: 15
v_call: TRBV5-8
j_call: TRBJ2-3

cdr3_aa: CASSLVLDRPAF
cdr3_nt: TGTGCCAGCAGCTTGGTATTGGACAGGCCTGCCTTC
d_call: TRBD1
clone_size: -
cdr3_length: 12
v_call: TRBV5-5
j_call: TRBJ1-2

cdr3_aa: CASSQGEGAITEAFF
cdr3_nt: TGTGCCAGCAGCCAAGGTGAGGGGGCGATCACTGAAGCTTTCTTT
d_call: TRBD1
clone_size: -
cdr3_length: 15
v_call: TRBV3-1/TRBV3-2
j_call: TRBJ1-1

cdr3_aa: CAWSGLAWDLAQYF
cdr3_nt: TGTGCCTGGAGTGGACTAGCCTGGGATCTGGCCCAGTACTTC
d_call: TRBD2
clone_size: once
cdr3_length: 14
v_call: TRBV30
j_call: TRBJ2-5

cdr3_aa: CASSLFTSGQETQYF
cdr3_nt: TGTGCCAGTAGCCTTTTTACTAGCGGACAAGAGACCCAGTACTTC
d_call: TRBD2
clone_size: once
cdr3_length: 15
v_call: TRBV19
j_call: TRBJ2-5

cdr3_aa: CASSRVPGPYEQYF
cdr3_nt: TGTGCCAGCTCACGAGTACCTGGGCCCTACGAGCAGTACTTC
d_call: -
clone_size: -
cdr3_length: 14
v_call: TRBV18
j_call: TRBJ2-7

cdr3_aa: CASSPADTQYF
cdr3_nt: TGTGCCAGCAGCCCCGCAGATACGCAGTATTTT
d_call: -
clone_size: -
cdr3_length: 11
v_call: TRBV6-6
j_call: TRBJ2-3

cdr3_aa: CASSPPQREAYNEQFF
cdr3_nt: TGTGCCAGCTCACCACCCCAGCGGGAGGCGTACAATGAGCAGTTCTTC
d_call: TRBD2
clone_size: -
cdr3_length: 16
v_call: TRBV18
j_call: TRBJ2-1

cdr3_aa: CASSSLGVPSGRRGSTDTQYF
cdr3_nt: TGTGCCAGCAGTTCCCTAGGGGTCCCTAGCGGGAGGAGGGGCTCGACAGATACGCAGTATTTT
d_call: TRBD2
clone_size: -
cdr3_length: 21
v_call: TRBV28
j_call: TRBJ2-3

cdr3_aa: CASSQDLLATQRTQYF
cdr3_nt: TGCGCCAGCAGCCAAGATCTATTAGCGACTCAAAGGACCCAGTACTTC
d_call: -
clone_size: -
cdr3_length: 16
v_call: TRBV4-1
j_call: TRBJ2-5

cdr3_aa: CASTLQGQGSYGYTF
cdr3_nt: TGTGCCAGCACCCTACAGGGACAGGGATCATATGGCTACACCTTC
d_call: TRBD1
clone_size: -
cdr3_length: 15
v_call: TRBV5-4
j_call: TRBJ1-2

cdr3_aa: CASSNQGLAGVSTDTQYF
cdr3_nt: TGTGCCAGTAGTAACCAGGGACTAGCGGGGGTCAGCACAGATACGCAGTATTTT
d_call: TRBD2
clone_size: -
cdr3_length: 18
v_call: TRBV19
j_call: TRBJ2-3

cdr3_aa: CASSDRDYHNEQFF
cdr3_nt: TGTGCCAGCAGCGACCGGGACTACCACAATGAGCAGTTCTTC
d_call: TRBD2
clone_size: few
cdr3_length: 14
v_call: TRBV9
j_call: TRBJ2-1

cdr3_aa: CASSFTQGTGELFF
cdr3_nt: TGTGCCAGCAGCTTTACCCAGGGGACCGGGGAGCTGTTTTTT
d_call: -
clone_size: -
cdr3_length: 14
v_call: TRBV11-3
j_call: TRBJ2-2

cdr3_aa: CSASRSSSYEQYF
cdr3_nt: TGCAGTGCTAGTAGATCGAGCTCCTACGAGCAGTACTTC
d_call: -
clone_size: -
cdr3_length: 13
v_call: TRBV20-1
j_call: TRBJ2-7

cdr3_aa: CASSFGGARTDTQYF
cdr3_nt: TGTGCCAGCAGCTTCGGCGGGGCCCGCACAGATACGCAGTATTTT
d_call: -
clone_size: once
cdr3_length: 15
v_call: TRBV11-2
j_call: TRBJ2-3

cdr3_aa: CASLRTGLSEQYF
cdr3_nt: TGTGCCAGCCTTAGAACAGGGTTGAGCGAGCAGTACTTC
d_call: -
clone_size: -
cdr3_length: 13
v_call: TRBV6-5
j_call: TRBJ2-7

cdr3_aa: CASSRSPRVGGSYNEQFF
cdr3_nt: TGCGCCAGCAGCCGGTCCCCAAGGGTAGGGGGCTCCTACAATGAGCAGTTCTTC
d_call: -
clone_size: once
cdr3_length: 18
v_call: TRBV4-1
j_call: TRBJ2-1

cdr3_aa: CASSSGQGNSPLHF
cdr3_nt: TGTGCCAGCAGTTCGGGACAGGGGAATTCACCCCTCCACTTT
d_call: TRBD1
clone_size: -
cdr3_length: 14
v_call: TRBV13
j_call: TRBJ1-6

cdr3_aa: CASSQGMNTGELFF
cdr3_nt: TGTGCCAGTAGTCAGGGTATGAACACCGGGGAGCTGTTTTTT
d_call: -
clone_size: -
cdr3_length: 14
v_call: TRBV19
j_call: TRBJ2-2

cdr3_aa: CASSLSGGGGDGNSPLHF
cdr3_nt: TGCGCCAGCAGCTTGAGCGGCGGAGGGGGCGATGGTAATTCACCCCTCCACTTT
d_call: TRBD1
clone_size: -
cdr3_length: 18
v_call: TRBV5-1
j_call: TRBJ1-6

cdr3_aa: CASSFRLAGRGEQFF
cdr3_nt: TGTGCCAGCAGCTTTCGACTAGCGGGTCGTGGTGAGCAGTTCTTC
d_call: TRBD2
clone_size: -
cdr3_length: 15
v_call: TRBV3-1/TRBV3-2
j_call: TRBJ2-1

cdr3_aa: CATSDLSRTTRDEQFF
cdr3_nt: TGTGCCACCAGTGATTTGAGTAGGACAACCCGGGATGAGCAGTTCTTC
d_call: -
clone_size: -
cdr3_length: 16
v_call: TRBV24-1
j_call: TRBJ2-1

cdr3_aa: CASGRARTYEQYF
cdr3_nt: TGTGCCAGCGGGCGGGCCCGGACCTACGAGCAGTACTTC
d_call: -
clone_size: -
cdr3_length: 13
v_call: TRBV27
j_call: TRBJ2-7

cdr3_aa: CASTRVGAGRSTNEKLFF
cdr3_nt: TGTGCCAGTACCCGGGTAGGGGCAGGGAGGTCGACTAATGAAAAACTGTTTTTT
d_call: -
clone_size: -
cdr3_length: 18
v_call: TRBV19
j_call: TRBJ1-4

cdr3_aa: CASSLGSRTGKGPEQFF
cdr3_nt: TGTGCCAGCAGCTTAGGTAGTCGGACAGGCAAAGGCCCTGAACAGTTCTTC
d_call: TRBD1
clone_size: -
cdr3_length: 17
v_call: TRBV11-3
j_call: TRBJ2-1